A single sample is the source of the 9 T cell receptor beta chains below, sequenced in a study of blood T cell repertoires in COVID-19 (dated by TCRdb to the early 2020s). Libraries were constructed by the immunoSEQ multiplex PCR assay. What TCRdb holds here is the immuneACCESS table cut down to in-frame rearrangements. Part of the clones is not present; checked against another copy, under half of the missing clones reflect an unresolved V gene, and the others are unexplained. The sample records 140,000 or so clones, more than 75% of which are singletons. Approximately 10% of the sample is held by the ten biggest clonotypes. The sample consisted of PBMCs or T cells enriched from blood (not recorded which). The receptors stem from a man aged 55-75 years who had recovered from COVID-19.

The J gene is TRBJ2-1, the V gene TRBV23-1; D might be TRBD2 (5 bases). TRBV23-1 is an ORF; its function is uncertain. CDR3 length equals 14 residues. V was cut by 8 bases and J by 0 bases, with 11 bases left in between. This CDR3 reads CASPLGVSYNEQFF. The CDR3, as DNA: TGCGCCAGCCCTCTCGGGGTCTCCTACAATGAGCAGTTCTTC.

Concerning this clone itself: The same CDR3 is also encoded by other DNA sequences in this sample. This sequence joins TRBV5-1 and TRBJ2-7; 10 nucleotides align to TRBD2. CDR1 and CDR2 from the germline V gene are SGHRS and YFSETQ. The CDR3 covers 14 residues. Germline trimming cut 0 bases from V and 3 bases from J; bases unmatched to any gene: 0. Written as DNA, the CDR3 is TGCGCCAGCAGCTTGGTAGCGGGGGGCTACGAGCAGTACTTC. Amino acids: CASSLVAGGYEQYF.

The J gene is TRBJ1-5, the V gene TRBV28; no firm D call. The CDR3 has 17 residues. V shed 6 bases and J shed 4 bases, with 22 bases lying between them. Germline values: CDR1 MDHEN, CDR2 SYDVKM. The CDR3 protein is CASSPDPSGGTNQPQHF. As DNA, the CDR3 is TGTGCCAGCAGCCCGGACCCCTCGGGAGGAACGAATCAGCCCCAGCATTTT.

The gene calls are TRBV7-8 and TRBJ1-4, with D perhaps matching TRBD1 (5 bases). The CDR3 has 16 amino acids. CDR1 is SGHVS, CDR2 FQNEAQ, per germline. Trimming pared 5 bases from V and 3 bases from J, leaving 16 bases between. The CDR3 sequence is CASSQNFQGANEKLFF. DNA of the CDR3: TGTGCCAGCAGCCAAAACTTTCAGGGTGCTAATGAAAAACTGTTTTTT. Full variable domain (rest looked up from reference TRBV7-8 and TRBJ1-4): GAGVSQSPRYKVAKRGQDVALRCDPISGHVSLFWYQQALGQGPEFLTYFQNEAQLDKSGLPSDRFFAERPEGSVSTLKIQRTQQEDSAVYLCASSQNFQGANEKLFFGSGTQLSVL.

The rearrangement joins TRBV6-2 or TRBV6-3 to TRBJ1-5; 9 bases line up with TRBD1. This CDR3 region has 14 residues. Unmatched junction bases numbered 9, after V lost 6 bases and J lost 9 bases. CDR1 and CDR2 (germline): MNHEY, SVGEGT. This CDR3 reads CASSRTGDSRPQHF. The CDR3 coding sequence is TGTGCCAGCAGCCGGACAGGGGATAGTCGGCCCCAGCATTTT.

Here the CDR3 reads CASKGDFYEQYF. CDR3 DNA: TGTGCCAGCAAGGGGGATTTCTACGAGCAGTACTTC. The chain uses TRBV27 and TRBJ2-7, with TRBD1 as a possible D gene (6 bases). The ends were cut back, 7 bases at V and 3 bases at J, with 10 bases in the middle. Germline V gene sequence: CDR1 MNHEY, CDR2 SMNVEV (reference sequence). The CDR3 length is 12 residues.

The CDR3 DNA reads as TGTGCCAGCAGGGCAACAGGGATTGAAAAACTGTTTTTT. Amino acids: CASRATGIEKLFF. The chain carries TRBV6-5 and TRBJ1-4; weak D call: TRBD1 (6 bases). The CDR3 totals 13 residues. CDR1 and CDR2 (germline): MNHEY, SVGAGI. The V gene lost 6 bases and the J gene lost 7 bases, with 12 bases spanning the gap.

This chain connects TRBV2 to TRBJ2-7; D might be TRBD1 (6 bases). Germline lookup yields CDR1 SNHLY and CDR2 FYNNEI. CDR3 length: 12 amino acids. The V end was cut by 5 bases, the J end by 6 bases, with 11 bases between. The CDR3 here is CASSRDIFEQYF. In DNA form, the CDR3 reads TGTGCCAGCAGTAGGGACATTTTCGAGCAGTACTTC.

CDR3 region: CASSLTTGSDTQYF. The CDR3 bases are TGCGCCAGCAGCTTGACGACAGGGTCGGATACGCAGTATTTT. The chain combines TRBV5-1 with TRBJ2-3, with TRBD1 matching over 7 bases. CDR1 and CDR2 (germline): SGHRS, YFSETQ. With 1 base clipped from V and 6 bases from J, the junction kept 5 bases outside the gene matches. CDR3 length: 14 residues.